This T cell receptor beta chain was retrieved from a study of human T cells and chemical hapten exposure. Study-level findings and limits: Alopecia was present in the donors, so their immune response may differ from healthy people's.

This clonotype came up a few times. Its cognate antigen is unknown. Trimming pared 1 base from V and 7 bases from J, leaving 12 bases between. Per the germline V gene, CDR1 is SGHRS and CDR2 is YFSETQ. CDR3 length equals 14 residues. Noted time point: patch test 1, 2 weeks after DPC sensitization. The treatment: therapeutic diphenylcyclopropenone sensitization with weekly scalp DPC. As originally analysed: Sequenced samples showed a median of 95,638 TCRs each, with counts running from around 20,000 to 690,000. Each CDR3 protein gets one entry after TCRdb re-called the RACE reads with MiXCR. The V and J calls were determined by TCRdb, not by the authors. This table has roughly 190,000 distinct CDR3 sequences, approximately 20% appearing once.

The receptor's source is a woman aged 45-59 years with alopecia areata. Some clones in this sample may be carry-over from other donors' samples. The genes are TRBV5-1 and TRBJ2-1; tentatively, D is TRBD1 (6 bases). The input for sequencing was whole blood, taken in connection with sensitization to the hapten diphenylcyclopropenone (DPC). The CDR3 coding sequence is TGCGCCAGCAGCTTGATCCAGGGGACAAATGAGCAGTTCTTC. Its protein product is CASSLIQGTNEQFF. Drawing the rest from reference TRBV5-1 and TRBJ2-1, the complete variable domain is KAGVTQTPRYLIKTRGQQVTLSCSPISGHRSVSWYQQTPGQGLQFLFEYFSETQRNKGNFPGRFSGRQFSNSRSEMNVSTLELGDSALYLCASSLIQGTNEQFFGPGTRLTVL.